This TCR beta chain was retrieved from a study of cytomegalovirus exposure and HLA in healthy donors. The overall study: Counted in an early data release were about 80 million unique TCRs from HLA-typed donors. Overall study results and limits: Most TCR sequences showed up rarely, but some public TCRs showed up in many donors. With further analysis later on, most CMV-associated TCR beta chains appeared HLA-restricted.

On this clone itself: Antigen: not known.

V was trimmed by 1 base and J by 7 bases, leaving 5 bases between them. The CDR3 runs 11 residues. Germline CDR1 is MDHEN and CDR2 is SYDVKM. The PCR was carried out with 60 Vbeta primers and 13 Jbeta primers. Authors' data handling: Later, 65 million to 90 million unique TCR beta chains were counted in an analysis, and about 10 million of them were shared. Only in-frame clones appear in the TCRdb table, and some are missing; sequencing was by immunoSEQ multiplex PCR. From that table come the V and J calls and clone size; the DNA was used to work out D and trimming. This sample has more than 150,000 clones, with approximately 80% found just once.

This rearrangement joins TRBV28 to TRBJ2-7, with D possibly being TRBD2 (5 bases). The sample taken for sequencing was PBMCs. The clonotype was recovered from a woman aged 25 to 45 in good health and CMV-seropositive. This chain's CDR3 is CASSLSGEQYF. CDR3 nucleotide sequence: TGTGCCAGCAGTTTATCGGGAGAGCAGTACTTC.